Reported below is one TCR beta chain. Seattle participants joined during active infection and were tracked over time. This record belongs to a study of blood T cell repertoires in COVID-19. Study details: Acute and convalescent COVID-19 specimens originated in the United States, Italy and Spain.

Assay used: immunoSEQ multiplex PCR; TCRdb lists only in-frame clones, some missing. The repertoire includes tens of thousands of clones, roughly 84% of them detected once, and roughly a tenth sits in the top ten. Per germline, CDR1 SGHRS and CDR2 YFSETQ. Between the trimmed V and J ends, which lost 3 bases and 1 base, there was a span of 29 bases. The length of the CDR3 is 20 residues. The sequencing sample was made of peripheral blood. The sequence derives from a man aged 25 to 40 with COVID-19, enrolled during active disease. V is TRBV5-1 and J is TRBJ2-7; possibly TRBD2 for D (7 bases). In DNA form, the CDR3 reads TGCGCCAGCAGCTCCCGGGGGGCTGGGGGGTTGCTAGCGGCTTCCTACGAGCAGTACTTC. Protein: CASSSRGAGGLLAASYEQYF.